One and the same sample provided the 9 T cell receptor beta chains below, sequenced in a study of CD8 T cells in ankylosing spondylitis. TCRdb re-derived calls from the 5' RACE reads in MiXCR, one entry per CDR3 protein. This table holds 80,000 to 100,000 distinct CDR3 sequences, roughly 8.3% found once. What was sequenced was blood, either unsorted or a sorted T cell fraction (not recorded which). The receptors were sampled from a male donor with ankylosing spondylitis or in good health (not recorded which).

This clonotype was observed many times. The V call is TRBV7-2, the J call TRBJ2-3, with D maybe TRBD2 (6 bases). Per the germline V gene, CDR1 is SGHTA and CDR2 is FQGNSA. CDR3 length: 15 amino acids. The V end was cut by 3 bases, the J end by 2 bases, with 12 bases between. This CDR3 is CASSFGGPPTDTQYF. The CDR3 nucleotides read TGTGCCAGCAGCTTCGGAGGGCCCCCCACAGATACGCAGTATTTT.

This clonotype came up many times. The chain combines TRBV27 with TRBJ2-3, with TRBD2 matching over 10 bases. Losses at the gene ends were 6 bases for V and 6 bases for J; bases not matched to a gene: 9. Germline CDR1 MNHEY, CDR2 SMNVEV (reference sequence). This CDR3 comprises 15 residues. This chain's CDR3 is CASSARAGGRDTQYF. The DNA of the CDR3 is TGTGCCAGCAGCGCTCGAGCGGGGGGGCGCGATACGCAGTATTTT.

This clonotype has at least ten counts. This chain uses TRBV18 with TRBJ2-3; unclear D gene. The V gene's germline CDR1 is KGHSH and CDR2 LQKENI. With 3 bases removed from V and 2 bases from J, the gap between germline ends came to 9 bases. CDR3 length: 14 amino acids. The CDR3: CASSPRRSTDTQYF. Here the CDR3 DNA reads TGTGCCAGCTCACCCCGACGGTCCACAGATACGCAGTATTTT. The variable domain in full, with the rest retrieved from reference TRBV18 and TRBJ2-3, is NAGVMQNPRHLVRRRGQEARLRCSPMKGHSHVYWYRQLPEEGLKFMVYLQKENIIDESGMPKERFSAEFPKEGPSILRIQQVVRGDSAAYFCASSPRRSTDTQYFGPGTRLTVL.

There are a few counts of this clonotype. The J gene is TRBJ2-5, the V gene TRBV7-9; D may be TRBD1 (6 bases). The CDR3 runs to 15 residues. Germline loops: CDR1 SEHNR, CDR2 FQNEAQ (reference sequence). Trimming pared 6 bases from V and 3 bases from J, leaving 17 bases between. CDR3 DNA sequence: TGTGCCAGCAGTCGAACCGGGACACCTGAAGAGACCCAGTACTTC. Its translation is CASSRTGTPEETQYF. The whole variable domain, remainder taken from reference TRBV7-9 and TRBJ2-5, is DTGVSQNPRHKITKRGQNVTFRCDPISEHNRLYWYRQTLGQGPEFLTYFQNEAQLEKSRLLSDRFSAERPKGSFSTLEIQRTEQGDSAMYLCASSRTGTPEETQYFGPGTRLLVL.

This clonotype was detected ten times or more. The genes are TRBV5-3 and TRBJ1-5; TRBD1 agrees at 11 bases. TRBV5-3 is an ORF; its function is uncertain. J gave up 4 bases and V 4 bases, and 7 bases lay outside the gene matches. The CDR3 runs 16 residues. CDR3 amino acids: CARSLMDRGQNQPQHF. CDR3 DNA: TGTGCCAGAAGCCTAATGGACAGGGGGCAAAATCAGCCCCAGCATTTT.

Ten or more counts support this clonotype. The chain is built from TRBV12-3 or TRBV12-4 and TRBJ2-7, with 8 bases lining up with TRBD1. Trimming removed 1 base from V and 1 base from J; junction bases left unmatched: 3. This CDR3 has 15 residues. For the CDR3, the DNA is TGTGCCAGCAGTTTAGAGGGACAGGAGTCCTACGAGCAGTACTTC. It codes for CASSLEGQESYEQYF.

This clonotype was detected ten times or more. The chain couples TRBV29-1 to TRBJ2-2; D ambiguous. The CDR3 loop spans 12 amino acids. Germline V lookup: CDR1 SQVTM, CDR2 ANQGSEA. Trimming took 6 bases from V and 1 from J, leaving 6 bases between them. Here the CDR3 reads CSVRQNTGELFF. The DNA of the CDR3 is TGCAGCGTACGACAGAACACCGGGGAGCTGTTTTTT.

This clonotype was observed at least ten times. This sequence joins TRBV2 and TRBJ1-1, with D possibly being TRBD1 (6 bases). Germline lookup yields CDR1 SNHLY and CDR2 FYNNEI. The CDR3 is made up of 20 amino acids. Deletions cut 6 bases from V and 0 bases from J, with 29 bases between. CDR3 protein: CASRLDRSTGGFMMNTEAFF. Here the CDR3 DNA reads TGTGCCAGCAGACTCGACCGGTCGACAGGTGGGTTCATGATGAACACTGAAGCTTTCTTT.

In its sample, this clonotype was seen many times. This sequence joins TRBV5-1 and TRBJ2-3; D is uncertain. V was pared by 7 bases and J by 0 bases, with 12 bases between. Germline lookup yields CDR1 SGHRS and CDR2 YFSETQ. This CDR3 contains 14 residues. DNA for the CDR3: TGCGCCAGCCGACGTGGTTCTAGCACAGATACGCAGTATTTT. Translating gives CASRRGSSTDTQYF.